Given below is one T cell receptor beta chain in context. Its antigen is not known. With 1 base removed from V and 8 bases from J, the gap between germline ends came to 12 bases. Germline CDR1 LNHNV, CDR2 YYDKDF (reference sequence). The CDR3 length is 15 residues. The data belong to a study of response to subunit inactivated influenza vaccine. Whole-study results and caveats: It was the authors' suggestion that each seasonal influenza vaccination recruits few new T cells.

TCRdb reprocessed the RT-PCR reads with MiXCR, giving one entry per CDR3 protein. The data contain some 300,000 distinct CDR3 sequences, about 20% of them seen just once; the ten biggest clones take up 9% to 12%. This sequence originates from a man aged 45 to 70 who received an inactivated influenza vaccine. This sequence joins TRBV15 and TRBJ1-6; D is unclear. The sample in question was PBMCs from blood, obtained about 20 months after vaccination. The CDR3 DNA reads TGTGCCACCAGCAGAGGCCCCGCGAGAGATTCACCCCTCCACTTT. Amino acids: CATSRGPARDSPLHF.